These 16 T cell receptor gamma chains came from one sample sequenced in a study of Vδ1+ human thymocytes. General study points: Thymic TRG and TRD repertoires appeared highly polyclonal, with Gaussian CDR3 length distributions.

The template was reverse-transcribed extracted RNA. CDR3 amplicons came from multiplex PCR with pooled V-gene forward and constant-region reverse primers. TCRdb redid clone calling on the multiplex PCR reads using CATT. The sample yields some 37,000 gamma-chain clones, just over 20% seen once. These receptors lack a known antigen. Sequenced sample: Vdelta1+ gamma-delta thymocytes from the thymus. Subset: FACS-sorted CD3+ TCRalphabeta- TCRVdelta1+ TCRVdelta2- thymocytes. Every receptor here comes from a girl younger than two who had congenital heart surgery.

This clone was seen many times. This sample also contains other DNA sequences that code for the same CDR3. V usage is TRGV2 and J usage is TRGJ1 or TRGJ2. CDR3 length: 11 amino acids. The germline CDR1 and CDR2 sequences are EGSNGY and YDSYNSKV. The V and J ends lost 1 base and 9 bases, in that order; junction bases with no gene match: 3. CDR3 amino acids: CATWDGSKKLF. CDR3 DNA: TGTGCCACCTGGGACGGATCTAAGAAACTCTTT.

The gene calls are TRGV8 and TRGJP2. From germline, CDR1 is VENAVY and CDR2 YDSYNSRV. The V gene end was trimmed by 4 bases and the J gene end by 6 bases; junction bases not matched to a gene: 11. The CDR3 has 15 residues. The CDR3 loop is CATWDPVAGDWIKTF. In nucleotides, the CDR3 is TGTGCCACCTGGGACCCCGTCGCCGGTGATTGGATCAAGACGTTT.

As concerns this clone: Other DNA sequences in the same sample also yield this CDR3. The chain uses TRGV2 and TRGJ1 or TRGJ2. With V trimmed by 4 bases and J by 7 bases, 7 bases remained unmatched. The germline CDR1 and CDR2 sequences are EGSNGY and YDSYNSKV. There are 12 residues in the CDR3. The CDR3 spells CATWDARYKKLF. The CDR3 nucleotides read TGTGCCACCTGGGATGCTCGGTATAAGAAACTCTTT.

This clone was observed once. V is TRGV2 and J is TRGJP2. The CDR3 spans 17 residues. After removal of 5 bases from V and 0 bases from J, the junction contained 12 bases not matched to a gene. The germline gives CDR1 EGSNGY, CDR2 YDSYNSKV. CDR3 coding DNA: TGTGCCACCTGGGCCGACCCCCGATATAGTAGTGATTGGATCAAGACGTTT. This encodes CATWADPRYSSDWIKTF.

A few counts support this clone. This chain connects TRGV5 to TRGJ1 or TRGJ2. Per germline, CDR1 VINAFY and CDR2 YDVSNSKD. This CDR3 has 13 residues. V shed 0 bases and J 6 bases; nucleotides not matched to a gene: 5. This chain's CDR3 is CATWDRHAYKKLF. Written as DNA, the CDR3 is TGTGCCACCTGGGACAGGCATGCTTATAAGAAACTCTTT.

V gene TRGV9 combines with J gene TRGJP2. There are 15 residues in the CDR3. The germline gives CDR1 GITISATS, CDR2 ISYDGTV (reference sequence). V trimming: 0 bases; J trimming: 6 bases; junction bases outside the gene matches: 7. The CDR3 coding sequence is TGTGCCTTGTGGGAGGTGGAAGGGGGTGATTGGATCAAGACGTTT. It translates to CALWEVEGGDWIKTF.

This clone is termed medium-sized (0.01 to 0.1%). Other DNA sequences in this specimen translate into the identical CDR3. V gene TRGV2 combines with J gene TRGJ1 or TRGJ2. Per the germline V gene, CDR1 is EGSNGY and CDR2 is YDSYNSKV. Germline trimming cut 0 bases from V and 5 bases from J; bases unmatched to any gene: 4. The CDR3 has 13 amino acids. CDR3 sequence: CATWDGPHYKKLF. The CDR3 DNA reads TGTGCCACCTGGGACGGGCCCCATTATAAGAAACTCTTT.

As to this clone: A much larger clone differs from this one at a single base, so this may be a read error. The chain joins TRGV2 to TRGJ1 or TRGJ2. Germline lookup yields CDR1 EGSNGY and CDR2 YDSYNSKV. The CDR3 is made up of 12 amino acids. Losses at the gene ends were 0 bases for V and 8 bases for J; bases not matched to a gene: 4. The CDR3 protein is CATWDGLHKKLF. The DNA of the CDR3 is TGTGCCACCTGGGACGGGCTTCATAAGAAACTCTTT.

J is TRGJ1 or TRGJ2 and V is TRGV4. Germline V gives CDR1 EGSTGY, CDR2 YDSYTSSV. After removal of 2 bases from V and 8 bases from J, the junction contained 3 bases not matched to a gene. The CDR3 has 11 amino acids. Here the CDR3 DNA reads TGTGCCACCTGGGATGTGGATAAGAAACTCTTT. Encoded protein: CATWDVDKKLF.

In the case of this clone: Other nucleotide sequences in the sample specify the same CDR3. The chain employs TRGV2 and TRGJ1 or TRGJ2. CDR3 length: 13 residues. With 0 bases clipped from V and 5 bases from J, the junction kept 4 bases outside the gene matches. Germline V gene sequence: CDR1 EGSNGY, CDR2 YDSYNSKV. CDR3 sequence (DNA): TGTGCCACCTGGGACGGGCCCGATTATAAGAAACTCTTT. Translation: CATWDGPDYKKLF.

This clone was counted between two and nine times. The V and J genes are TRGV4 and TRGJ1 or TRGJ2. The CDR3 is 15 amino acids. Germline lookup yields CDR1 EGSTGY and CDR2 YDSYTSSV. V lost 0 bases to trimming and J lost 5 bases; unmatched junction nucleotides: 10. The CDR3 DNA is TGTGCCACCTGGGATGGGCCCCGGGGGAATTATAAGAAACTCTTT. This gives the protein CATWDGPRGNYKKLF.

The rearrangement links TRGV3 to TRGJ1 or TRGJ2. Germline CDR1 is VTNTFY and CDR2 is YDVSTARD (reference sequence). The ends lost 0 bases at V and 10 bases at J; junction bases unmatched: 9. The CDR3 runs 13 residues. The CDR3 bases are TGTGCCACCTGGGACAGGCGAATAGTGAAGAAACTCTTT. It codes for CATWDRRIVKKLF.

V and J are TRGV9 and TRGJ1 or TRGJ2. The CDR3 covers 12 residues. Germline values: CDR1 GITISATS, CDR2 ISYDGTV (reference sequence). V lost 0 bases, J lost 12 bases, and 8 bases stayed unmatched. CDR3: CALWEVRYSKLF. The CDR3 nucleotides read TGTGCCTTGTGGGAGGTGCGGTATTCGAAACTCTTT.

There are a few counts of this clone. This rearrangement joins TRGV8 to TRGJ1 or TRGJ2. CDR1 is VENAVY, CDR2 YDSYNSRV, per germline. The CDR3 contains 13 residues. Trimming at V came to 6 bases and at J to 1 base, leaving 6 bases not matched to a gene. In nucleotides, the CDR3 is TGTGCCACCTGGAGCCCCAATTATTATAAGAAACTCTTT. Residues: CATWSPNYYKKLF.

V and J are TRGV5 and TRGJP2. The CDR3 is made up of 15 amino acids. Germline V gives CDR1 VINAFY, CDR2 YDVSNSKD. The J segment lost 10 bases and the V segment lost 0 bases, leaving 11 bases of the junction unmatched. As DNA, the CDR3 is TGTGCCACCTGGGACAGGTTGCGACCCCTTTGGATCAAGACGTTT. It encodes CATWDRLRPLWIKTF.

The genes are TRGV2 and TRGJ1 or TRGJ2. V shed 5 bases, J shed 6 bases, and the junction held 7 bases outside the gene matches. This CDR3 region has 12 residues. Germline V CDR1 and CDR2: EGSNGY, YDSYNSKV. DNA for the CDR3: TGTGCCACCTGGGCAAGTAGTTATAAGAAACTCTTT. Its protein product is CATWASSYKKLF.